Ten or more counts support the clone carrying this T cell receptor (beta chain). Its antigen is not known. Described time point: newly diagnosed GD, antithyroid drugs for less than 3 months. The TCR library used RNA extracted from PBMCs. The CDR3 contains 21 residues. Germline V gives CDR1 SGHAT, CDR2 FQDESV (reference sequence). Losses at the gene ends were 2 bases for V and 6 bases for J; bases not matched to a gene: 26. The data stem from a study of regulatory T cells in long-lasting Graves disease. Points from the study as a whole: With a few thousand shared public clonotypes, persistent patients exceeded new patients, who shared about a thousand.

Construction of the TCR beta libraries employed iRepertoire HTBI primers in conjunction with Arm-PCR of CDR3 regions. TCRdb itself ran the multiplex PCR reads through MiXCR, one entry per CDR3 protein. This sample has over 450,000 distinct CDR3 sequences, with around 12% found just once. The data were also submitted as part of a second study, on T cells in Graves' hyperthyroidism and ophthalmopathy. Turning to that study: In simple terms, a model built on 13 V-J features told ophthalmopathy apart from stable hyperthyroidism.

The sequence came from a woman aged 25 to 45 with Graves disease. This material consisted of peripheral blood mononuclear cells (PBMCs), taken at new diagnosis, from a patient treated with antithyroid drugs. The chain recombines TRBV11-1 with TRBJ2-3; 7 positions match TRBD2. In DNA form, the CDR3 reads TGTGCCAGCAGCTTATTCGGGACGATGACGGCGACTCGAATGGGAGGGGATACGCAGTATTTT. Residues: CASSLFGTMTATRMGGDTQYF.